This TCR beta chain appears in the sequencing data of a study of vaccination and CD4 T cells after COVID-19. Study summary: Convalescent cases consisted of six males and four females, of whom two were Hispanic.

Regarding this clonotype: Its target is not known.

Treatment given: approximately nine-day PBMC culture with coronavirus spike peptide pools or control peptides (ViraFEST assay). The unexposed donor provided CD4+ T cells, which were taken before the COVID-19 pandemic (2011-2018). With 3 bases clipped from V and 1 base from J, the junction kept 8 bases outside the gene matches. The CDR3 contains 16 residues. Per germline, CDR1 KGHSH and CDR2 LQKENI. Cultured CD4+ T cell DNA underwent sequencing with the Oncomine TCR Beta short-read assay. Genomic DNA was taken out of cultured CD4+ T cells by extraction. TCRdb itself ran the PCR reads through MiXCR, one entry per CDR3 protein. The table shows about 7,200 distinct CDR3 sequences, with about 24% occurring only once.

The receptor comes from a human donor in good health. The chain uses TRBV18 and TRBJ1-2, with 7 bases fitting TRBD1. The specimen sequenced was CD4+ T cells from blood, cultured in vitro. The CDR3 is CASSPSTGYDNYGYTF. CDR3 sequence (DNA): TGTGCCAGCTCACCCTCGACAGGGTATGATAACTATGGCTACACCTTC.